Below are 14 T cell receptor beta chains sequenced from a single sample in a study of blood T cells in healthy people across ages. For the second PCR, which ran for roughly 6 to 12 cycles, a sample-barcoded 5' primer and a J-beta primer mix were used. MiXCR, applied by TCRdb to the 5' RACE reads, yields one record per CDR3 protein. The table has 750,000 to 1,000,000 distinct CDR3 sequences, about 28% seen once. These data also formed part of another study, on T cells of mothers and their children.

Sequencing input: blood. The source of these receptors is a woman between 35 and 50 years old in good health.

The chain employs TRBV27 and TRBJ2-7; D gene uncertain. There are 15 residues in the CDR3. CDR1 and CDR2 (germline): MNHEY, SMNVEV (reference sequence). Trimming stripped 0 bases from V and 1 base from J, with 10 bases between. The CDR3 region is CASSLSGPRSYEQYF. The DNA of the CDR3 is TGTGCCAGCAGTTTATCCGGGCCACGGTCCTACGAGCAGTACTTC.

This clonotype has just a few counts. This rearrangement joins TRBV7-3 to TRBJ1-6; maybe TRBD1 (6 bases). Per germline, CDR1 SGHTA and CDR2 FQGTGA. V gave up 3 bases and J gave up 13 bases, with 13 bases separating them. This CDR3 region has 13 residues. CDR3 sequence reads: CASSFQDSSPLHF. For the CDR3, the DNA is TGTGCCAGCAGCTTTCAGGACAGCAGTCCCCTCCACTTT.

This clonotype has a single count. Mismatch with germline at one junction end may stem from a read error. The chain uses TRBV5-1 and TRBJ2-7; 10 bases agree with TRBD1. The CDR3 has 14 amino acids. CDR1 and CDR2 from the germline V gene are SGHRS and YFSETQ. In DNA, the CDR3 is TGCGCCAGCAGCCCCGGGACAGGGGCTTACGGGCAGTACTTC. Its protein product is CASSPGTGAYGQYF. Full variable domain (missing parts from reference TRBV5-1 and TRBJ2-7): KAGVTQTPRYLIKTRGQQVTLSCSPISGHRSVSWYQQTPGQGLQFLFEYFSETQRNKGNFPGRFSGRQFSNSRSEMNVSTLELGDSALYLCASSPGTGAYGQYFGPGTRLTVT.

In its sample, this clonotype was seen many times. In nucleotides, the CDR3 is TGTGCCAGCAGCCCTATCAGGGGGGGCGGAGGAAATGAGCAGTTCTTC. Translated: CASSPIRGGGGNEQFF. The J gene is TRBJ2-1, the V gene TRBV12-3 or TRBV12-4; either TRBD1 or TRBD2 may fit D (7 bases each). V was pared by 6 bases and J by 7 bases, with 22 bases between. The CDR3 is 16 amino acids.

This clonotype was detected only a few times. The chain recombines TRBV3-1 with TRBJ1-4; D unresolved. V was cut by 9 bases and J by 5 bases, with 22 bases left in between. The CDR3 consists of 16 residues. Per germline, CDR1 LGHDT and CDR2 YNNKEL (reference sequence). DNA of the CDR3: TGTGCCAGGCCCCCCGAAGGGAACAAGAGGAATGAAAAACTGTTTTTT. Protein sequence: CARPPEGNKRNEKLFF.

In regard to this clonotype: It is unclear where the CDR3 begins or ends on the DNA, so no DNA is shown, and the CDR3 is as TCRdb lists it. The chain is built from TRBV28 and TRBJ1-2; TRBD1, the table's D call, lacks a check against the DNA. CDR1 MDHEN and CDR2 SYDVKM come from the germline V gene. The CDR3 extends over 17 residues, inclusive of both ends. CDR3 sequence reads: CASSLVGQGARNYGHTF.

The chain carries TRBV20-1 and TRBJ2-5, with D tentatively TRBD2 (5 bases). The J call may be mistaken, given a closer DNA end match to TRBJ2-7. CDR1 and CDR2 (germline): DFQATT, SNEGSKA (reference sequence). The CDR3 sequence is 18 residues long. CDR3 loop: CSARPPIRQGGRGYEQYF. Here the CDR3 DNA reads TGCAGTGCTCGACCTCCGATAAGACAAGGAGGCCGGGGCTACGAGCAGTACTTC.

For this clonotype: A much larger clone differs by one base, so this may be a read error. It is likely a read error, because the conserved phenylalanine at the end of the CDR3 is missing. The genes are TRBV3-1 and TRBJ2-7; D not resolved. The germline gives CDR1 LGHDT, CDR2 YNNKEL (reference sequence). CDR3 size: 16 residues. Trimming cost V 0 bases and J 1 base, with 13 bases left between them. The CDR3 region has the DNA TGTGCCAGCAGCCAAGATGTAGGCACAGTATCCTACGAGCAGTACTCC. As protein: CASSQDVGTVSYEQYS.

The chain is built from TRBV20-1 and TRBJ2-1, with D possibly TRBD1 on 6 matching bases. V was trimmed by 2 bases and J by 6 bases, leaving 20 bases between them. This CDR3 is 16 amino acids long. Germline-derived CDR1 and CDR2 are DFQATT and SNEGSKA (reference sequence). The CDR3 nucleotides read TGCAGTGCTAGAAAACAGGGATTTAGTAGGTCCAATGAGCAGTTCTTC. This sequence encodes CSARKQGFSRSNEQFF.

This clonotype was seen only a few times. Relative to the germline gene, one junction end is altered; a read error may explain this. V is TRBV7-3 and J is TRBJ2-6; 12 bases match TRBD1. The V gene's germline CDR1 is SGHTA and CDR2 FQGTGA. The length of the CDR3 is 17 residues. CDR3 nucleotides: TGTGCCAGCAGCCAGGGGACAGGGGGCGCTGGGGCCAACGTCCGGACTTTC. Translated: CASSQGTGGAGANVRTF.

The table lists this clonotype with a count of one. The chain is built from TRBV20-1 and TRBJ1-2, with D tentatively TRBD1 (5 bases). Germline values: CDR1 DFQATT, CDR2 SNEGSKA (reference sequence). The ends were cut back, 0 bases at V and 4 bases at J, with 15 bases in the middle. The CDR3 totals 15 residues. The CDR3 DNA reads as TGCAGTGCTAGAGATCCGGCCAGAGGGGCCTATGGCTACACCTTC. This sequence encodes CSARDPARGAYGYTF.

The chain recombines TRBV2 with TRBJ1-5, with 7 bases fitting TRBD1. After removal of 6 bases from V and 5 bases from J, the junction contained 10 bases not matched to a gene. The germline CDR1 and CDR2 sequences are SNHLY and FYNNEI. The CDR3 consists of 15 residues. The CDR3 DNA follows: TGTGCCAGCAGCCGCGACAGGGAAACAGATCAGCCCCAGCATTTT. It translates to CASSRDRETDQPQHF.

Comment on this clonotype: The junction shows a germline mismatch at one end, possibly a read error. The chain recombines TRBV20-1 with TRBJ1-5, with 8 bases that match TRBD1. Germline V lookup: CDR1 DFQATT, CDR2 SNEGSKA (reference sequence). The CDR3 spans 17 residues. The CDR3 loop is CSTRKSRQGSGNQPQHF. CDR3 in DNA: TGCAGTACTAGAAAGAGTAGACAGGGGTCGGGGAATCAGCCCCAGCATTTT.

This clonotype was counted a few times. V usage is TRBV5-5 and J usage is TRBJ2-1, with D perhaps TRBD1 (6 bases). The CDR3 spans 15 residues. Trimming left V 2 bases short and J 1 base short, with 10 bases between. Germline V gene lookup returns CDR1 SGHKS and CDR2 YYEKEE (reference sequence). The CDR3 here is CASSFAGASYNEQFF. The CDR3 nucleotides read TGTGCCAGCAGCTTTGCAGGGGCGTCCTACAATGAGCAGTTCTTC.